The 7 T cell receptor beta chains below all came from one sample that was sequenced in a study of graft-versus-host responses after intestinal transplantation. Antigen specificity for these receptors is unknown. The assay was immunoSEQ multiplex PCR, and TCRdb's table has in-frame clones only and misses some. The sample carries about 88,000 clones, 92% recorded once. Sequences were derived from unstimulated CD4+ T cells sorted from spleen or lymph node cells, sampled before intestinal transplant. All receptors derive from a human donor who received an intestinal transplant.

V usage is TRBV7-8 and J usage is TRBJ2-7; 9 bases are shared with TRBD1. Germline V gene sequence: CDR1 SGHVS, CDR2 FQNEAQ. Trimming took 1 base from V and 3 from J; bases not matched to a gene: 13. CDR3 length: 18 residues. The CDR3 reads CASSLVGTGYHRGYEQYF. Written as DNA, the CDR3 is TGTGCCAGCAGCTTAGTGGGGACAGGGTATCACAGGGGCTACGAGCAGTACTTC.

The chain couples TRBV6-5 to TRBJ2-1; 7 positions match TRBD1. J gave up 3 bases and V 5 bases, and 7 bases lay outside the gene matches. In germline, CDR1 is MNHEY, CDR2 SVGAGI. The CDR3 has 15 amino acids. CDR3 sequence reads: CASSRTTGNYNEQFF. The CDR3 nucleotides are TGTGCCAGCAGTCGCACGACAGGGAACTACAATGAGCAGTTCTTC.

This clone was detected only once. The V and J genes are TRBV2 and TRBJ2-7, with D possibly matching TRBD2 (5 bases). This CDR3 is 12 amino acids long. V dropped 4 bases and J dropped 11 bases, with 15 bases sitting between them. In germline, CDR1 is SNHLY, CDR2 FYNNEI. The DNA for the CDR3 is TGTGCCAGCAGTGTTCTCCTACGAGCGGAGTACTTC. This sequence encodes CASSVLLRAEYF.

This sequence joins TRBV6-5 and TRBJ2-1; 10 nucleotides align to TRBD2. With V trimmed by 6 bases and J by 5 bases, 1 base remained unmatched. The germline gives CDR1 MNHEY, CDR2 SVGAGI. CDR3 length: 13 amino acids. The CDR3 spells CASRGLADNEQFF. CDR3 sequence (DNA): TGTGCCAGCAGAGGACTAGCGGACAATGAGCAGTTCTTC.

This chain uses TRBV6-6 with TRBJ1-1; the D is unclear. Trimming took 8 bases from V and 0 from J, leaving 4 bases between them. In germline, CDR1 is MNHNY, CDR2 SVGAGI (reference sequence). This CDR3 has 11 amino acids. CDR3 in DNA: TGTGCCAGCCTCCTGAACACTGAAGCTTTCTTT. Encoded protein: CASLLNTEAFF.

The V call is TRBV4-2, the J call TRBJ2-7, with 9 bases matching TRBD2. Germline CDR1 reads LGHNA; CDR2 reads YNFKEQ. Losses at the gene ends were 0 bases for V and 2 bases for J; bases not matched to a gene: 2. The CDR3 is 15 amino acids. The CDR3 spells CASSQEPSGTYEQYF. The CDR3 coding sequence is TGTGCCAGCAGCCAAGAACCTAGCGGGACCTACGAGCAGTACTTC.

Remarks on this clone: Sequence at one end of the junction differs from germline and may be a read error. The sample has other DNA sequences that encode this CDR3 too. The gene calls are TRBV5-1 and TRBJ2-3, with unresolved D. Germline CDR1 SGHRS, CDR2 YFSETQ. CDR3 length: 13 residues. CDR3 region: CASRPISTDTQYF. CDR3 bases: TGCGCCAGCAGACCTATTAGCACGGATACGCAGTATTTT.